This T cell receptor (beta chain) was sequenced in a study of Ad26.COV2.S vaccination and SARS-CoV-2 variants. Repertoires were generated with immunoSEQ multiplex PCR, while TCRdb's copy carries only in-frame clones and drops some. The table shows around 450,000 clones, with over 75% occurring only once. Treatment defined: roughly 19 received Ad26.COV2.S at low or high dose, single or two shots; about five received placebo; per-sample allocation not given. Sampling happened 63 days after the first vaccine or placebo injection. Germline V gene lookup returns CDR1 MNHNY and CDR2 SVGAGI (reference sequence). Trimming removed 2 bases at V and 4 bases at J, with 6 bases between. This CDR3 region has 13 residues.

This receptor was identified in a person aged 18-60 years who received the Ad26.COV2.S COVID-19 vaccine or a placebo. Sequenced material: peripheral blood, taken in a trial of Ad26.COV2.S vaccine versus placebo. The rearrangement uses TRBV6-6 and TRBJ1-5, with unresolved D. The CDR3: CASSYDGNQPQHF. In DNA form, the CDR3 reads TGTGCCAGCAGTTACGACGGGAATCAGCCCCAGCATTTT.